These 28 T cell receptor beta chains came from one sample sequenced in a study of response to subunit inactivated influenza vaccine. MiXCR, run by TCRdb on the RT-PCR reads, gives a single entry per CDR3 protein. Of approximately 480,000 distinct CDR3 sequences listed, 11% are singletons. The source material was PBMCs from blood, sampled roughly 47 days after vaccination. The source is a man aged 45 to 65 who received an inactivated influenza vaccine.

Remarks on this clonotype: Since a much larger clone is just one base distant, this may be a read error. The V and J genes are TRBV5-1 and TRBJ2-2; D assignment may be TRBD1 or TRBD2 (5 bases each). The CDR3 extends over 13 amino acids. From germline, CDR1 is SGHRS and CDR2 YFSETQ. CDR3 amino acids: CAGSLGHTGELFF. The CDR3 coding sequence is TGCGCCGGCAGCTTGGGACACACCGGGGAGCTGTTTTTT.

This clonotype has more than one count but fewer than ten. The chain recombines TRBV5-1 with TRBJ2-3, with 9 bases lining up with TRBD1. V shed 2 bases and J 5 bases; nucleotides not matched to a gene: 3. The V gene's germline CDR1 is SGHRS and CDR2 YFSETQ. The CDR3 is 14 residues long. CDR3: CASSLRQGGDTQYF. The CDR3 region has the DNA TGCGCCAGCAGCTTAAGACAGGGGGGAGATACGCAGTATTTT.

This clonotype was observed at least ten times. The V call is TRBV12-3 or TRBV12-4, the J call TRBJ2-1; D might be TRBD2 (5 bases). V was clipped by 3 bases and J by 0 bases, with 12 bases between them. CDR3 length equals 16 residues. CDR3 amino acids: CASSFPSGSSYNEQFF. CDR3 bases: TGTGCCAGCAGTTTTCCGTCGGGAAGCTCCTACAATGAGCAGTTCTTC.

As regards this clonotype: Mismatch with germline at one junction end may stem from a read error. The chain combines TRBV6-1 with TRBJ1-5, with 8 bases fitting TRBD1. CDR3 length equals 19 residues. Germline CDR1 reads MNHNS; CDR2 reads SASEGT. The CDR3 DNA sequence: TGTGCCATCAGTGAAGCGGGGATCCCGGGACAGGCACAGTATCAGCCCCAGCATTTT. Translation gives CAISEAGIPGQAQYQPQHF.

The chain recombines TRBV6-5 with TRBJ2-7; no reliable D call. The germline V gene encodes CDR1 MNHEY and CDR2 SVGAGI. The CDR3 covers 13 residues. With 3 bases removed from V and 3 bases from J, the gap between germline ends came to 9 bases. In DNA form, the CDR3 reads TGTGCCAGCAGTTATAACTCCGGCTACGAGCAGTACTTC. This gives the protein CASSYNSGYEQYF.

The chain couples TRBV4-3 to TRBJ1-1; D is possibly TRBD1 (5 bases). V shed 1 base and J shed 1 base, with 10 bases lying between them. Germline-derived CDR1 and CDR2 are LGHNA and YSLEER. There are 15 residues in the CDR3. The CDR3 sequence is CASSQARGSNTEAFF. CDR3 bases: TGCGCCAGCAGCCAAGCGAGGGGCTCGAACACTGAAGCTTTCTTT.

There are a few counts of this clonotype. V and J are TRBV12-3 or TRBV12-4 and TRBJ1-1; D unresolved. This CDR3 is 14 amino acids long. Trimming removed 1 base at V and 3 bases at J, with 9 bases between. CDR3 residues: CASSLEVVYTEAFF. The CDR3 DNA sequence: TGTGCCAGCAGTTTAGAGGTGGTATACACTGAAGCTTTCTTT.

The chain uses TRBV5-1 and TRBJ2-6; no reliable D call. There are 15 residues in the CDR3. Germline V gene sequence: CDR1 SGHRS, CDR2 YFSETQ. V lost 4 bases and J lost 2, with 10 bases in between. The CDR3 sequence: CASSPGGTGANVLTF. CDR3 nucleotides: TGCGCCAGCAGCCCGGGTGGAACTGGGGCCAACGTCCTGACTTTC.

This clonotype appeared many times. This rearrangement joins TRBV7-2 to TRBJ2-3; D is unclear. The CDR3 is made up of 13 amino acids. Trimming pared 1 base from V and 3 bases from J, leaving 5 bases between. CDR1 and CDR2 from the germline V gene are SGHTA and FQGNSA. Written as DNA, the CDR3 is TGTGCCAGCAGCTTAGGGGGAACAGATACGCAGTATTTT. It yields the protein CASSLGGTDTQYF.

This clonotype was counted many times. V gene TRBV29-1 combines with J gene TRBJ2-7, with D possibly TRBD2 on 6 matching bases. The CDR3 covers 13 residues. The V and J ends lost 6 bases and 9 bases respectively, with 21 bases between them. CDR1 SQVTM and CDR2 ANQGSEA come from the germline V gene. The CDR3 sequence: CSVVKTSSARQYF. The CDR3 DNA follows: TGCAGCGTGGTGAAGACTTCTAGCGCCAGGCAGTACTTC.

The chain has TRBV7-2 and TRBJ2-1; unclear D gene. V lost 10 bases, J lost 0 bases, and 10 bases lay in between. Germline CDR1 reads SGHTA; CDR2 reads FQGNSA. This CDR3 is built from 13 residues. CDR3 DNA sequence: TGTGCCACACGGCGCAGCTCCTACAATGAGCAGTTCTTC. Its translation is CATRRSSYNEQFF.

The chain is built from TRBV6-5 and TRBJ1-1, with a tentative D call TRBD1 (6 bases). The V gene's germline CDR1 is MNHEY and CDR2 SVGAGI. Trimming took off 0 bases at V and 3 bases at J, with 8 bases between the two ends. The CDR3 is made up of 14 amino acids. The CDR3 DNA sequence: TGTGCCAGCAGTTACTCGGGGGCAGACACTGAAGCTTTCTTT. Protein product: CASSYSGADTEAFF.

There are a few counts of this clonotype. This chain connects TRBV5-6 to TRBJ1-1; tentatively, D is TRBD1 (6 bases). From germline, CDR1 is SGHDT and CDR2 YYEEEE. V was cut by 5 bases and J by 7 bases, with 15 bases left in between. The CDR3 runs 13 residues. The CDR3 bases are TGTGCCAGCAGTCACGCAGGGGTATATGAAGCTTTCTTT. Translated: CASSHAGVYEAFF.

This clonotype was picked up many times. V is TRBV7-2 and J is TRBJ2-3; D ambiguous. V shed 5 bases and J shed 0 bases, with 12 bases lying between them. This CDR3 is 15 amino acids long. Germline V gene sequence: CDR1 SGHTA, CDR2 FQGNSA. The CDR3 here is CASSPDGVSTDTQYF. The CDR3 bases are TGTGCCAGCAGCCCAGACGGTGTAAGCACAGATACGCAGTATTTT.

The chain recombines TRBV18 with TRBJ2-2; TRBD2 matches at 8 bases. V shed 5 bases and J 0 bases; nucleotides not matched to a gene: 5. The CDR3 spans 16 residues. The V gene's germline CDR1 is KGHSH and CDR2 LQKENI. CDR3 sequence reads: CASSSRGLANTGELFF. The CDR3 DNA is TGTGCCAGCTCATCACGGGGACTAGCGAACACCGGGGAGCTGTTTTTT. Drawing the rest from reference TRBV18 and TRBJ2-2, the complete variable domain is NAGVMQNPRHLVRRRGQEARLRCSPMKGHSHVYWYRQLPEEGLKFMVYLQKENIIDESGMPKERFSAEFPKEGPSILRIQQVVRGDSAAYFCASSSRGLANTGELFFGEGSRLTVL.

This clonotype was found a few times. The V and J genes are TRBV5-5 and TRBJ1-1; a possible D gene is TRBD1 (6 bases). Trimming cost V 1 base and J 1 base, with 14 bases left between them. The CDR3 sequence is 16 residues long. Germline lookup yields CDR1 SGHKS and CDR2 YYEKEE (reference sequence). The DNA of the CDR3 is TGTGCCAGCAGCTTGTCACAGGGAATGGCGAACACTGAAGCTTTCTTT. Protein: CASSLSQGMANTEAFF.

This chain uses TRBV12-3 or TRBV12-4 with TRBJ2-7; D unresolved. The CDR3 is 13 amino acids. The V gene lost 1 base and the J gene lost 5 bases, with 9 bases spanning the gap. CDR3 nucleotide sequence: TGTGCCAGCAGTTTAGGGATACCGGACGAGCAGTACTTC. It is translated as CASSLGIPDEQYF.

This chain links TRBV12-3 or TRBV12-4 with TRBJ1-2; D is possibly TRBD1 (5 bases). V was clipped by 3 bases and J by 5 bases, with 10 bases between them. The CDR3 length is 13 residues. The CDR3 loop is CASSFSRQYGYTF. The CDR3, as DNA: TGTGCCAGCAGTTTTTCCCGACAGTATGGCTACACCTTC.

This clonotype came up many times. The chain recombines TRBV12-3 or TRBV12-4 with TRBJ2-5; D unresolved. Trimming shortened V by 1 base and J by 3 bases, and 3 bases separated the two germline ends. The CDR3 covers 12 residues. CDR3 coding DNA: TGTGCCAGCAGTTTAGTTAAAGAGACCCAGTACTTC. Residues: CASSLVKETQYF.

This clonotype turned up a few times. The chain recombines TRBV4-3 with TRBJ2-1; 9 bases agree with TRBD2. The CDR3 consists of 15 residues. Germline V gene data show CDR1 as LGHNA and CDR2 as YSLEER. Trimming cost V 2 bases and J 7 bases; bases outside gene matches: 6. CDR3 residues: CASSQRREGRNEQFF. CDR3 DNA sequence: TGCGCCAGCAGCCAACGGCGGGAGGGCCGAAATGAGCAGTTCTTC.

This clonotype was seen at least ten times. J is TRBJ2-2 and V is TRBV12-3 or TRBV12-4; 7 nucleotides align to TRBD1. With 5 bases clipped from V and 8 bases from J, the junction kept 17 bases outside the gene matches. This CDR3 has 17 amino acids. CDR3 DNA sequence: TGTGCCAGCAGTCGGGACAGACGTATAGATACGATAGGGGAGCTGTTTTTT. It is translated as CASSRDRRIDTIGELFF.

This clonotype appeared a few times. The V and J genes are TRBV4-2 and TRBJ2-1; D may be TRBD2 (6 bases). The CDR3 totals 17 residues. V was cut by 0 bases and J by 0 bases, with 12 bases left in between. Germline loops: CDR1 LGHNA, CDR2 YNFKEQ. CDR3 DNA sequence: TGTGCCAGCAGCCAAGAACCGGGAGTGAGCTCCTACAATGAGCAGTTCTTC. The encoded protein is CASSQEPGVSSYNEQFF.

This clonotype was seen at least ten times. J is TRBJ1-1 and V is TRBV6-5; a weak D match, TRBD1 (5 bases). The CDR3 loop spans 16 amino acids. Germline V CDR1 and CDR2: MNHEY, SVGAGI. V was clipped by 2 bases and J by 5 bases, with 18 bases between them. The CDR3: CASSYDRSGMTTEAFF. The CDR3 nucleotides read TGTGCCAGCAGTTACGATCGGTCAGGGATGACAACTGAAGCTTTCTTT.

This clonotype was observed a few times. The chain joins TRBV3-1 to TRBJ2-1; 10 nucleotides line up with TRBD2. Losses at the gene ends were 5 bases for V and 10 bases for J; bases not matched to a gene: 11. Germline V gene sequence: CDR1 LGHDT, CDR2 YNNKEL (reference sequence). The CDR3 runs to 15 residues. CDR3 nucleotide sequence: TGTGCCAGCAGCAGAAGCGGGGGGGGAATTTTAGAGCAGTTCTTC. Translating gives CASSRSGGGILEQFF.

In its sample, this clonotype was seen a few times. The genes are TRBV27 and TRBJ2-1, with 14 bases fitting TRBD2. The germline gives CDR1 MNHEY, CDR2 SMNVEV (reference sequence). This CDR3 spans 17 amino acids. Trimming at V came to 2 bases and at J to 4 bases, leaving 4 bases not matched to a gene. CDR3 nucleotides: TGTGCCAGCAGTTTAGGGACTAGCGGGAGTTCATACAATGAGCAGTTCTTC. This codes for CASSLGTSGSSYNEQFF.

This clonotype came up a few times. This chain links TRBV29-1 with TRBJ1-1; D is perhaps TRBD1 (5 bases). Germline V gives CDR1 SQVTM, CDR2 ANQGSEA. The germline V and J ends were trimmed by 4 bases and 0 bases, with 9 bases remaining between them. CDR3 length: 13 residues. In DNA form, the CDR3 reads TGCAGCGTTGCTAACAGGTTGAACACTGAAGCTTTCTTT. Protein sequence: CSVANRLNTEAFF.

This clonotype was counted between two and nine times. This chain joins TRBV20-1 and TRBJ2-3; either TRBD1 or TRBD2 may supply D (5 bases each). The germline V gene has CDR1 DFQATT and CDR2 SNEGSKA (reference sequence). This CDR3 spans 14 amino acids. Deletions cut 4 bases from V and 2 bases from J, with 13 bases between. The CDR3 loop reads CSAIRDVNTDTQYF. The CDR3 DNA sequence: TGCAGTGCTATAAGGGACGTGAACACAGATACGCAGTATTTT.

The sample holds a few counts of this clonotype. The rearrangement links TRBV7-8 to TRBJ1-5; 10 nucleotides match TRBD1. The CDR3 totals 14 residues. Germline CDR1 SGHVS, CDR2 FQNEAQ. The ends lost 6 bases at V and 4 bases at J; junction bases unmatched: 3. The CDR3 DNA is TGTGCCAGCAGACGACAGGGGGCGAATCAGCCCCAGCATTTT. This encodes CASRRQGANQPQHF.